Sequencing of this T cell receptor beta chain was carried out in a study of control samples from healthy donors and cancer patients. Using immunoSEQ multiplex PCR, the repertoire was profiled, and TCRdb retains in-frame clones only, with some absent. The profile shows about 410,000 clones, 90% of them singletons. CDR3 length: 16 residues. Germline values: CDR1 KGHSH, CDR2 LQKENI. The ends lost 0 bases at V and 3 bases at J; junction bases unmatched: 5. The clonotype originates from a man aged 35-49 years with head and neck cancer. Sequenced: PBMCs. The chain employs TRBV18 and TRBJ1-5; 7 bases are shared with TRBD1. This CDR3 is CASSPPGTASNQPQHF. DNA for the CDR3: TGTGCCAGCTCACCACCTGGGACAGCCTCCAATCAGCCCCAGCATTTT.